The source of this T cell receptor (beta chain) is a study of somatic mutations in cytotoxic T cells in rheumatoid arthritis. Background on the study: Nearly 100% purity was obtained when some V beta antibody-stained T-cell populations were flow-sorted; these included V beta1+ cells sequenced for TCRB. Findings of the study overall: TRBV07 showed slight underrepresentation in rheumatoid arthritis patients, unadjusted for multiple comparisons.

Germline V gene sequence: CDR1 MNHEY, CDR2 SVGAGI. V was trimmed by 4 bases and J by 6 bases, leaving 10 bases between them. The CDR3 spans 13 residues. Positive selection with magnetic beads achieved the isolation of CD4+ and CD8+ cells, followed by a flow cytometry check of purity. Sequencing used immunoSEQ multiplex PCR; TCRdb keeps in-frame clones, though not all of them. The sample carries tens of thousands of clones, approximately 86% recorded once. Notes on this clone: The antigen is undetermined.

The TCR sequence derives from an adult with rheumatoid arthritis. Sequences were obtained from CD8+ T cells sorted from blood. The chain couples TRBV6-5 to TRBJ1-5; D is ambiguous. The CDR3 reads CASSSSLGQPQHF. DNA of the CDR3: TGTGCCAGCAGTTCCAGTCTTGGTCAGCCCCAGCATTTT.